This T cell receptor (beta chain) was recorded in a study of cytomegalovirus exposure and HLA in healthy donors (dated 2017 in TCRdb). Study-wide context: In an earlier analysis of about 560 of the donors, around 290 Gb of sequence data and some 120 million unique TCR beta sequences from roughly 200 million T cells were reported. The number of donors typed differed by locus, with about 620-630 for A, B, C, DRB1 and DQB1, 522 for DQA1, nearly 610 for DPA1, and over 400 for DPB1. In an earlier analysis of 587 of the donors, high-throughput TCR beta sequencing was used to judge whether each TCR beta V gene segment behaved as functional or pseudogenic. Rather than drawing on any new phenotypic data, the later analysis identified candidate immune exposures from TCR beta sequences and the way those sequences occurred across donors. The genetic ancestry cluster associated with self-reported Caucasian donors included over 80% of the approximately 430 genotyped donors. Every repertoire in the discovery cohort had been generated on one and the same sequencing platform. Donor age, sex, ethnicity and CMV serostatus were collected together with the repertoire data. Roughly 300 gigabases of sequencing data and 91 million or so unique TCR sequences made up an early release that covered several hundred HLA-typed donors. The study was designed to test whether signatures of past pathogen exposure could be identified by cataloging public T cell receptors. Across roughly 420 genotyped donors of the cohort, an average of approximately 240,000 unique TCR beta nucleotide sequences per donor were sequenced, and 15% to 20% of those sequences were non-productive. High-throughput TCR immunosequencing, statistical association of individual TCRs with disease status, and machine learning were combined to predict cytomegalovirus infection status. The study used immunosequencing to profile the T cell repertoires of around 600 subjects and linked those repertoires to cytomegalovirus serostatus. Because of strong linkage in the cohort, five DR-DQ haplotypes were treated as single units for association and clustering. A separate validation cohort of approximately 130 different subjects was used in addition to the roughly 670-subject first cohort. A later analysis re-examined previously published TCR beta repertoires from about 700 donors and added high-resolution HLA genotyping to investigate patterns of TCR occurrence. A later genetic analysis used genome-wide SNP genotypes for about 60% of the roughly 700 donors, treating that subset as a discovery cohort. HLA typing covered class I and class II loci at four-digit resolution. What the work shows at the level of the full study, not this receptor alone: In this cohort, only TCR beta chains were sequenced, and detectable features were limited by the absence of alpha or paired-chain data. Because HLA typing was missing for some donors at each locus, association tests included only the typed subset. In a later genetic analysis, fewer N-insertions in productive TCRs were reported among donors in an Asian-associated ancestry cluster than the roughly 700-donor mean. In vitro tests confirmed that a few of the cytomegalovirus-associated TCR beta chains recognize cytomegalovirus antigens. A group of highly shared sequence variants was considered likely to be a technical artifact of the sequencing pipeline. Most TCR sequences were observed very rarely across donors, whereas some public TCRs were present in many individuals. V-gene and J-gene trimming of TCR beta chains was associated with a missense DCLRE1C variant in a later genetic analysis, and the association was replicated in an independent cohort. In the study, 150 to 200 TCR beta chains were listed as associated with cytomegalovirus. The earlier analysis of 450 to 700 of the donors excluded approximately 15 rarely observed V segments, including chromosome 9 orphons, because counts were too low. In a later analysis, 16,951 TCR beta sequences were associated with specific HLA alleles at a false discovery rate of 0.05. Immune exposure information for the cohort was limited to CMV serostatus. A later analysis found that most CMV-associated TCR beta chains appeared HLA-restricted, with HLA associations seemingly driven largely by CMV exposure. Correlated functional status among segregating V segments might be attributable to linkage disequilibrium, but an unknown experimental factor could not be ruled out. Some IMGT-functional V segments, including TRBV6-2 and TRBV6-3, could not be distinguished by the 87-base-pair reads and were therefore excluded. The authors suggested that the approach could potentially be extended to other disease states and immunological phenotypes. Assigning TCR associations to individual alleles was difficult when HLA alleles, especially DR and DQ, strongly co-occurred. A further reported finding was that TCR beta sequences accurately predicted the HLA-A and HLA-B alleles for most subjects in the first cohort. In a later analysis, HLA-associated TCR beta chains showed more clonal expansion and lower generation probabilities than non-associated chains that were equally common. In an earlier analysis of fewer than 750 of the donors, most TCR beta V segments were observed in productive rearrangements about 90% or about 30% of the time, broadly matching IMGT annotations. The classifier was reported to diagnose cytomegalovirus status with high specificity and sensitivity in both the original cohort and the validation cohort. In a later analysis, several top co-occurrence clusters were reported to appear linked to parvovirus B19, influenza, CMV and Epstein-Barr virus. In a later analysis, TCR association rates were found to vary across HLA loci, with the most associated TCRs seen for DRB1 alleles and the fewest for HLA-C alleles. Roughly uniform sequencing depth across donors was assumed in presence/absence analyses, although this assumption may not hold.

Receptor amplification or capture employed the immunoSEQ multiplex PCR assay. For the multiplex PCR, a mixture combining 60 forward primers for TCR Vbeta segments and 13 reverse primers for TCR Jbeta segments was used. Amplification of the CDR3 region of rearranged TCR beta genes was performed with a multiplex PCR assay on genomic DNA. On the Illumina HiSeq System, the amplified TCR beta libraries were sequenced as 87-base-pair reads. Processing in the source paper ran as follows. A later analysis tallied some 79 million unique TCR beta chains across the 666 repertoires, and approximately 12 million of those chains were shared by two or more donors. A nearest-neighbor algorithm error-corrected the raw reads and collapsed the reads into unique sequences, merging closely related sequences to remove PCR and sequencing errors. CDR3 sequences were aligned to IMGT reference sequences to assign V, D and J gene segments. For a sequence to be retained, a match of at least six nucleotides to both a V gene segment and a J gene segment was required. A rearrangement counted as productive if the CDR3 had no stop codons and remained in frame with V and J, and every other rearrangement counted as non-productive. CDR3 was defined by IMGT convention, running from the second conserved V-encoded cysteine to the conserved J-encoded phenylalanine. Sequences without an unambiguous match to a single V gene segment were excluded from the earlier analysis of a few hundred of the donors. In an earlier analysis of several hundred of the donors, V segments were called functional above 56.7% productive rearrangements and were called segregating when the between-donor standard deviation exceeded 5%. A statistical classification framework was built to diagnose cytomegalovirus status from the catalog of TCR beta chain sequences. V and J gene assignment, in a later analysis, came from comparing TCR nucleotide sequences with IMGT/GENE-DB human TR gene sequences. The TCRdist pipeline was used in a later analysis to assign CDR3 sequences and most-parsimonious VDJ recombination scenarios. In a later analysis, every TCR beta chain was defined by the combination of its CDR3 amino acid sequence and its V-gene family, and reads without a unique V-gene family were dropped. To address suspected cross-contamination and a sequencing artifact, a later analysis removed 592 highly shared, low-generation-probability nucleotide sequences. In a later analysis, a clonal expansion index was calculated for each public chain from normalized within-repertoire ranks of inferred template counts. A later analysis computed generation probabilities with a VDJ recombination model fitted to out-of-frame rearrangements, and checked the results against IGoR. In a later analysis, TCR-TCR, TCR-HLA and TCR-CMV co-occurrence was scored with hypergeometric tests, and a repertoire-size bias correction was applied to TCR pairs. To estimate false discovery rates, a later analysis permuted the HLA or CMV assignments 20 times. In a later analysis, co-occurring TCRs were grouped using DBSCAN, and TCRdist sequence similarity was added for clustering within HLA-allele-positive subsets. Repertoires with fewer than 30,000 or more than 120,000 public chains were left out of co-occurrence clustering, as were a handful of repertoires with anomalous nucleotide sharing. TCRdb re-hosts the immuneACCESS table, in-frame sequences only. Its copies lack some clones; in the studies checked, an unresolved V gene accounts for under half of them, and the cause for the rest is not known. The D gene and trimming were derived from the DNA, and the V and J assignments and clone size from that table. The sample records around 150,000 clones, 87% of which are singletons. The top ten clonotypes cover over 0.8% of the sample.

The cohort comprised around 690 healthy bone marrow donors. Cohort members were all nominally healthy when sampled, although unrecorded immune exposures were likely present. The donor was CMV seronegative and was included in the group of a few hundred seronegative cohort members. Each donor provided a peripheral blood sample, and peripheral blood mononuclear cells were used for TCR beta sequencing. The Qiagen DNeasy Blood Extraction Kit was used to extract genomic DNA from the blood cell samples. Concerning this clone itself: No cognate antigen has been identified for it. Base qualities are not at hand, and no much larger clone is one base apart.

Trimming leaves V shorter by 1 base and J shorter by 8 bases, with the junction holding 11 bases beyond the gene matches. According to the germline V gene, CDR1 reads SQVTM and CDR2 reads ANQGSEA. From cysteine to phenylalanine, the CDR3 is 16 amino acids long. The read is trimmed to its CDR3 DNA, 48 bases read in frame from base 1. The TCR sequence derives from a woman in her twenties or thirties in good health and CMV-seronegative. The V gene is TRBV29-1 and the J gene is TRBJ2-2; the central 9 bases match TRBD1. The sequencing sample was made of PBMCs. The CDR3 is CSVEVVQGAWAGELFF. The DNA sequence is given as TGCAGCGTTGAAGTGGTACAGGGGGCATGGGCAGGGGAGCTGTTTTTT.